This T cell receptor beta chain was captured by sequencing in a study of cytomegalovirus exposure and HLA in healthy donors. PCR used 60 Vbeta primers and 13 Jbeta primers. Some clones are missing from TCRdb's copy, which holds only in-frame ones; the method was immunoSEQ multiplex PCR. In the table there are over 100,000 clones, 82% of which are singletons. Germline lookup yields CDR1 MDHEN and CDR2 SYDVKM. CDR3 length equals 14 residues. V shed 5 bases, J shed 7 bases, and the junction held 6 bases outside the gene matches. Study-level points and caveats: The authors enumerated 164 TCR beta chains as linked to cytomegalovirus. Researchers left out some V segments, among them TRBV6-2 and TRBV6-3, as indistinguishable.

Comments on this clone: The antigen remains unidentified.

Sequencing was done on a sample of PBMCs. This TCR came from a young man in good health and CMV-seropositive. This chain joins TRBV28 and TRBJ2-2; 8 bases line up with TRBD2. The CDR3 DNA sequence: TGTGCCAGCAGTGGACTAGCCCGGGACGGGGAGCTGTTTTTT. Translating gives CASSGLARDGELFF.